A selection of T cell receptor beta chains follows, all from one sample in a study of cytomegalovirus exposure and HLA in healthy donors. Only in-frame clones appear in the TCRdb table, and some are missing; sequencing was by immunoSEQ multiplex PCR. The sample gives about 140,000 clones, around 85% of which show up once; 0.95% to 1.5% is in the top ten. The sequencing input was PBMCs. The receptors here all came from a female donor in good health and CMV-seronegative. Both conserved end residues are part of each CDR3. The D gene is left open where the match is weak. Not all rows give a size; the values are once, few, many and, for expanded clones, a class.

cdr3_length	j_call	clone_size	v_call	d_call	cdr3_aa	cdr3_nt
16	TRBJ2-1	.	TRBV13	.	CASSLPRVHSYNEQFF	TGTGCCAGCAGCCTCCCCCGGGTGCACTCCTACAATGAGCAGTTCTTC
13	TRBJ1-4	few	TRBV9	.	CASSAGHWEKLFF	TGTGCCAGCAGCGCGGGTCATTGGGAAAAACTGTTTTTT
11	TRBJ2-7	.	TRBV30	.	CAWSVDGEQYF	TGTGCCTGGAGTGTAGACGGGGAGCAGTACTTC
14	TRBJ2-3	.	TRBV29-1	.	CSVEKGTTTDTQYF	TGCAGCGTTGAAAAAGGCACTACCACAGATACGCAGTATTTT
16	TRBJ2-2	.	TRBV7-2	TRBD2	CASSLVSGRNTGELFF	TGTGCCAGCAGCTTAGTTAGCGGGAGAAACACCGGGGAGCTGTTTTTT
13	TRBJ2-7	.	TRBV11-2	TRBD1	CASSFGQDYEQYF	TGTGCCAGCAGCTTTGGACAGGACTACGAGCAGTACTTC
15	TRBJ2-1	.	TRBV4-1	.	CASSKEGEGRNEQFF	TGCGCCAGCAGTAAAGAGGGGGAGGGCCGCAATGAGCAGTTCTTC
16	TRBJ2-5	.	TRBV29-1	.	CSVVEQALFSGGTQYF	TGCAGCGTTGTAGAACAGGCGCTATTCTCCGGTGGGACCCAGTACTTC
17	TRBJ1-1	few	TRBV5-6	TRBD1	CASSSRTGERRNTEAFF	TGTGCCAGCAGCTCGAGGACAGGGGAAAGGAGGAACACTGAAGCTTTCTTT
15	TRBJ2-6	.	TRBV19	.	CASSIGQSGANVLTF	TGTGCCAGTAGTATTGGCCAATCTGGGGCCAACGTCCTGACTTTC
17	TRBJ2-7	.	TRBV18	TRBD1	CASSPLRLGQGSYEQYF	TGTGCCAGCTCACCCCTTCGGTTGGGACAGGGGTCCTACGAGCAGTACTTC
14	TRBJ1-5	.	TRBV10-3	.	CAIRGEGSNQPQHF	TGTGCCATCAGGGGTGAGGGAAGCAATCAGCCCCAGCATTTT
14	TRBJ1-5	once	TRBV2	TRBD1	CASRDRAGDQPQHF	TGTGCCAGCAGGGACAGGGCGGGGGATCAGCCCCAGCATTTT
13	TRBJ1-1	.	TRBV25-1	.	CASSAGTRTEAFF	TGTGCCAGCAGTGCCGGGACAAGGACTGAAGCTTTCTTT
15	TRBJ1-1	.	TRBV9	.	CASSVEQVMNTEAFF	TGTGCCAGCAGCGTAGAACAAGTCATGAACACTGAAGCTTTCTTT
16	TRBJ2-6	.	TRBV19	TRBD1	CASSPWDRAGANVLTF	TGTGCCAGTAGTCCCTGGGACAGGGCTGGGGCCAACGTCCTGACTTTC
16	TRBJ2-3	.	TRBV27	TRBD2	CASSLGEGLATDTQYF	TGTGCCAGCAGTTTAGGTGAGGGACTAGCAACAGATACGCAGTATTTT
14	TRBJ1-2	.	TRBV11-2	.	CASSLGQSNYGYTF	TGTGCCAGCAGCTTAGGACAATCTAACTATGGCTACACCTTC
13	TRBJ1-1	medium-sized	TRBV29-1	.	CSVEDRLNTEAFF	TGCAGCGTTGAAGACAGGCTGAACACTGAAGCTTTCTTT
14	TRBJ1-5	few	TRBV29-1	.	CSVVYTDSNQPQHF	TGCAGCGTTGTTTACACAGATAGCAATCAGCCCCAGCATTTT
12	TRBJ2-1	.	TRBV10-3	.	CASGLRDNEQFF	TGTGCCAGCGGACTACGGGATAATGAGCAGTTCTTC
16	TRBJ2-1	.	TRBV7-3	.	CASSAGGSGFFDEQFF	TGTGCCAGCAGTGCGGGTGGTAGCGGTTTCTTCGATGAGCAGTTCTTC
15	TRBJ2-7	.	TRBV27	TRBD2	CASSSRLAGVYEQYF	TGTGCCAGCAGTTCCCGGCTAGCGGGGGTGTACGAGCAGTACTTC
15	TRBJ1-1	.	TRBV6-1	.	CASSDYERVDTEAFF	TGTGCCAGCAGTGATTATGAGAGGGTGGACACTGAAGCTTTCTTT
13	TRBJ1-1	few	TRBV11-3	.	CASSRDWGTEAFF	TGTGCCAGCAGTCGGGACTGGGGGACTGAAGCTTTCTTT
12	TRBJ1-1	few	TRBV28	.	CASRDYRVEAFF	TGTGCCAGCAGGGATTACAGGGTGGAAGCTTTCTTT
15	TRBJ2-5	few	TRBV5-1	.	CASSSQGGIGETQYF	TGCGCCAGCAGCTCACAGGGGGGGATAGGAGAGACCCAGTACTTC
14	TRBJ1-1	.	TRBV27	TRBD1	CASSPTGGNTEAFF	TGTGCCAGCAGTCCGACAGGGGGGAACACTGAAGCTTTCTTT
15	TRBJ1-1	few	TRBV7-8	.	CASSSQGTLNTEAFF	TGTGCCAGCAGCTCACAGGGTACCCTGAACACTGAAGCTTTCTTT
13	TRBJ2-1	.	TRBV29-1	TRBD2	CGGLAGGGNEQFF	TGCGGGGGTTTAGCGGGAGGAGGAAATGAGCAGTTCTTC